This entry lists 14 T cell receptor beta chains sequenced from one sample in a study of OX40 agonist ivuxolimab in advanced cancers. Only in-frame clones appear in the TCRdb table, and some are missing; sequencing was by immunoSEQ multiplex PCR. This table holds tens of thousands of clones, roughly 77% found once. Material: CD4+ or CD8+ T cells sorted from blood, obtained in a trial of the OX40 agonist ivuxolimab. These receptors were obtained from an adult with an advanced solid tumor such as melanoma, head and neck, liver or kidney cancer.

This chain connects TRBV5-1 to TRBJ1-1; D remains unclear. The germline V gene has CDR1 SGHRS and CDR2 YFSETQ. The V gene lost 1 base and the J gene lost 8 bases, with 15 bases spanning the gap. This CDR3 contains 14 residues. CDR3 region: CASSLRTNFREAFF. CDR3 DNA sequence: TGCGCCAGCAGCTTGCGGACGAACTTTAGAGAAGCTTTCTTT.

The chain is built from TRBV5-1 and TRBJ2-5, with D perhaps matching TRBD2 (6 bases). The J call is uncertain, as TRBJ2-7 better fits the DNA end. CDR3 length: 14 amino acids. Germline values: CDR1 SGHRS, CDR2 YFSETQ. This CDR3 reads CASRSTGTDYEQYF. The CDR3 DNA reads TGCGCCAGCAGATCTACCGGGACTGATTACGAGCAGTACTTC.

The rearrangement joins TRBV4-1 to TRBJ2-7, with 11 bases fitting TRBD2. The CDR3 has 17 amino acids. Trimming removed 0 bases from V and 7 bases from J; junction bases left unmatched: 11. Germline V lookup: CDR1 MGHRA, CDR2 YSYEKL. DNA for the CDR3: TGCGCCAGCAGCCAAGATGGAGTAGCGGGAGGGCCAGAAGAGCAGTACTTC. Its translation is CASSQDGVAGGPEEQYF.

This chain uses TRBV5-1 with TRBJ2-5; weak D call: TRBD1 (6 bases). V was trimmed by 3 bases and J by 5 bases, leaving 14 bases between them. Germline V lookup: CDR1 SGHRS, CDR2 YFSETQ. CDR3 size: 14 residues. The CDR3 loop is CASSSTGFSETQYF. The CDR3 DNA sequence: TGCGCCAGCAGCTCAACAGGGTTTAGCGAGACCCAGTACTTC.

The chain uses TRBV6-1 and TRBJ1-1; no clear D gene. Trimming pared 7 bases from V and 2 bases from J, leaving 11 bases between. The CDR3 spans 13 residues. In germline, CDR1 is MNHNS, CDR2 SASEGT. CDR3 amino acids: CASTLSGNTEAFF. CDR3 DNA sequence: TGTGCCAGCACACTATCGGGAAACACTGAAGCTTTCTTT.

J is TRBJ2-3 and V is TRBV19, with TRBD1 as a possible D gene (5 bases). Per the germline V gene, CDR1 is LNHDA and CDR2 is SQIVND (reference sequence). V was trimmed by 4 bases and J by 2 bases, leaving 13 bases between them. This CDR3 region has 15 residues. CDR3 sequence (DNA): TGTGCCAGTAGTAAGGACATAGATGTCACAGATACGCAGTATTTT. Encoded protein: CASSKDIDVTDTQYF.

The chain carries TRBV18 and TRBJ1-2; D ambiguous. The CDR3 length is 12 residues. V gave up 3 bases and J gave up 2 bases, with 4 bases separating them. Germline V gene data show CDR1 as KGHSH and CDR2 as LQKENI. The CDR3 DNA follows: TGTGCCAGCTCACCGTGGAACTATGGCTACACCTTC. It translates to CASSPWNYGYTF.

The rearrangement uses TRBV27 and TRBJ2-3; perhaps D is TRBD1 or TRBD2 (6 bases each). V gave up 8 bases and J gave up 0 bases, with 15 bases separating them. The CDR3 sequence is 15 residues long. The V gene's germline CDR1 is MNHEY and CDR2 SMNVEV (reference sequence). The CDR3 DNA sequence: TGTGCCAGCGGGGGGCTAACCCCTAGCACAGATACGCAGTATTTT. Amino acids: CASGGLTPSTDTQYF.

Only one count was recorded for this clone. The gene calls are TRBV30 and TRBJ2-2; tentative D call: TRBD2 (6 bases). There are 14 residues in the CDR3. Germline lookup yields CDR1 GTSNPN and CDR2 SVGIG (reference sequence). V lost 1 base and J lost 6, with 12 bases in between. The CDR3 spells CAWSGPGGAGELFF. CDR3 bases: TGTGCCTGGAGTGGCCCCGGCGGGGCCGGGGAGCTGTTTTTT.

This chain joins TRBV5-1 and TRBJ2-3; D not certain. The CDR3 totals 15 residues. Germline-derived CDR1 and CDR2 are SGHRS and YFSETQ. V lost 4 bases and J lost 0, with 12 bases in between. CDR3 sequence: CASSPLAQSTDTQYF. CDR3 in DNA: TGCGCCAGCAGCCCCCTTGCGCAAAGCACAGATACGCAGTATTTT.

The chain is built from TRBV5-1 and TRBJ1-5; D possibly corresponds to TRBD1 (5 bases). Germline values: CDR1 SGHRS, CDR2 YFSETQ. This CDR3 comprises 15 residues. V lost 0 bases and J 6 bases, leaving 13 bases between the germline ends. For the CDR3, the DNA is TGCGCCAGCAGCTTGGAAGGGGATAAGTTTCAGCCCCAGCATTTT. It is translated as CASSLEGDKFQPQHF.

This CDR3 reads CASSLDIGGHNEQFF. CDR3 DNA: TGTGCCAGCAGCTTGGATATCGGGGGGCACAATGAGCAGTTCTTC. The V gene is TRBV5-8, the J gene TRBJ2-1, with a possible D match to TRBD2 (7 bases). V gave up 0 bases and J gave up 5 bases, with 12 bases separating them. The CDR3 has 15 residues. Germline loops: CDR1 SGHTS, CDR2 YDEGEE. Full variable domain (outside the CDR3, taken from reference TRBV5-8 and TRBJ2-1): EAGVTQSPTHLIKTRGQQATLRCSPISGHTSVYWYQQALGLGLQFLLWYDEGEERNRGNFPPRFSGRQFPNYSSELNVNALELEDSALYLCASSLDIGGHNEQFFGPGTRLTVL.

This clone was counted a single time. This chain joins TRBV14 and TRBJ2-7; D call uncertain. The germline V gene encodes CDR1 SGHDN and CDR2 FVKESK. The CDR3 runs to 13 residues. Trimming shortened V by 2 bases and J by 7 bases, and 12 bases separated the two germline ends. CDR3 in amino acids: CASSQTSGREQYF. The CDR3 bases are TGTGCCAGCAGCCAAACGAGTGGGCGAGAGCAGTACTTC.

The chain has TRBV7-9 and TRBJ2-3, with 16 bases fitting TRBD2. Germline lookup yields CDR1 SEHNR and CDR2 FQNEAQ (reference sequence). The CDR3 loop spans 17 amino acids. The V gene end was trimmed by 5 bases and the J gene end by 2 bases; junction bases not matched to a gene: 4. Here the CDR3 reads CASSTGLAGGNTDTQYF. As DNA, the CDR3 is TGTGCCAGCAGCACGGGACTAGCGGGAGGGAACACAGATACGCAGTATTTT.